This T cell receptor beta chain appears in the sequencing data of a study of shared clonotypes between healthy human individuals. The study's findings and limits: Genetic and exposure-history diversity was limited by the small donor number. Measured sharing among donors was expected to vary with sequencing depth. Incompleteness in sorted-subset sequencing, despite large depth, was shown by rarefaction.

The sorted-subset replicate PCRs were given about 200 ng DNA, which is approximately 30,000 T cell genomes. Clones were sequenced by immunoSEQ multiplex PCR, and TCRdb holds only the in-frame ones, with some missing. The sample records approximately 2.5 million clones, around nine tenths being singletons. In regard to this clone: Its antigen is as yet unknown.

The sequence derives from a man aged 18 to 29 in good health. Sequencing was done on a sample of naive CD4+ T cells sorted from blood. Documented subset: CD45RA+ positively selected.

The CDR3 loop reads CASSPGDRPEKLFF. In DNA, the CDR3 is TGCGCCAGCAGCCCGGGGGACAGACCTGAAAAACTGTTTTTT. The V call is TRBV5-1, the J call TRBJ1-4, with TRBD1 matching over 7 bases. Looked up from germline, CDR1 is SGHRS and CDR2 is YFSETQ. This CDR3 spans 14 amino acids. The trim removed 4 bases at V and 7 bases at J, leaving 7 bases unmatched.